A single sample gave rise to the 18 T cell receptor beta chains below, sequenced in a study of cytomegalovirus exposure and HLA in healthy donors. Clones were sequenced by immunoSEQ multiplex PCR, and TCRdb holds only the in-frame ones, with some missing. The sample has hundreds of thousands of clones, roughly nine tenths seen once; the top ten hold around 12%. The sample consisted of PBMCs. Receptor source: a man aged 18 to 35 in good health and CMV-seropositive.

Here the CDR3 DNA reads TGTGCCAGCAGTCTAAGGCGTCCTTTGATCGAGCAGTACTTC. Translated: CASSLRRPLIEQYF. This chain joins TRBV28 and TRBJ2-7; D is unclear. CDR1 MDHEN and CDR2 SYDVKM come from the germline V gene. Trimming stripped 5 bases from V and 6 bases from J, with 17 bases between. The CDR3 extends over 14 amino acids.

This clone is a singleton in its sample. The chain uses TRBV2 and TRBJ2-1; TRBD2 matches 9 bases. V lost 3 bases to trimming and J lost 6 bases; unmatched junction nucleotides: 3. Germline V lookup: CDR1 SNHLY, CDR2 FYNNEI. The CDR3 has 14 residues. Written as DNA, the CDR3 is TGTGCCAGCAGTGAGACTAGCGGATCCAATGAGCAGTTCTTC. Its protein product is CASSETSGSNEQFF.

CDR3 amino acids: CASSVYRDGYTF. In DNA form, the CDR3 reads TGTGCCAGCAGCGTATACAGGGATGGCTACACCTTC. J is TRBJ1-2 and V is TRBV5-8; a possible D gene is TRBD1 (6 bases). Trimming took 4 bases from V and 6 from J, leaving 10 bases between them. CDR1 is SGHTS and CDR2 is YDEGEE in the germline V gene. CDR3 length: 12 amino acids.

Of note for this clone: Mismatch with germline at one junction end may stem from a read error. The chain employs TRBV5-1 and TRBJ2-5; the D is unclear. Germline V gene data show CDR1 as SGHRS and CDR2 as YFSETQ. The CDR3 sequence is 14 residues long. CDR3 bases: TGCGTCAGCAGCTCCCGACACGTCCAAGAGACCCAGTACTTC. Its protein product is CVSSSRHVQETQYF. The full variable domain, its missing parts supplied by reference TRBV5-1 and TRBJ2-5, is KAGVTQTPRYLIKTRGQQVTLSCSPISGHRSVSWYQQTPGQGLQFLFEYFSETQRNKGNFPGRFSGRQFSNSRSEMNVSTLELGDSALYLCVSSSRHVQETQYFGPGTRLLVL.

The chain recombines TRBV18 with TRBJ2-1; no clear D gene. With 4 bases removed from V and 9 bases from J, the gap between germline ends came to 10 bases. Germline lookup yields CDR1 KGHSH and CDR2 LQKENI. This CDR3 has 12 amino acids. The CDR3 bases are TGTGCCAGCTCACGATCGGAGAGTGAGCAGTTCTTC. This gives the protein CASSRSESEQFF.

CDR3 bases: TGTGCCAGCAGCTTAGGGGGGACAGGGGGTACCTACGAGCAGTACTTC. Its translation: CASSLGGTGGTYEQYF. This rearrangement joins TRBV7-6 to TRBJ2-7; 11 bases agree with TRBD1. The CDR3 consists of 16 residues. V lost 1 base, J lost 2 bases, and 4 bases stayed unmatched. CDR1 SGHVS and CDR2 FNYEAQ come from the germline V gene.

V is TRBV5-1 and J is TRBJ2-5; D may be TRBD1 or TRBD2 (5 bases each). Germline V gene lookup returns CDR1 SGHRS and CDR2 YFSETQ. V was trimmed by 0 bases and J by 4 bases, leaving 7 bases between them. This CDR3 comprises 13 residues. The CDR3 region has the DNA TGCGCCAGCAGCTTGGAGGGACGAGAGACCCAGTACTTC. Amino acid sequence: CASSLEGRETQYF.

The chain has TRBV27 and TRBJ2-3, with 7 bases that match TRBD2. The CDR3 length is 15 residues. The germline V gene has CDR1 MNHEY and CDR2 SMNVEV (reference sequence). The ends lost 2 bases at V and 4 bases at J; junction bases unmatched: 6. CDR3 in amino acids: CASSLVSSGADTQYF. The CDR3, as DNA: TGTGCCAGCAGTTTAGTTTCTAGCGGAGCAGATACGCAGTATTTT.

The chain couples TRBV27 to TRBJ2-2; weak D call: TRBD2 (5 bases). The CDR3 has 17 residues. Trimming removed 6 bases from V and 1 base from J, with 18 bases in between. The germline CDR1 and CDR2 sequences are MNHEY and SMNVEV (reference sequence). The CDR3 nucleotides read TGTGCCAGCAGCCCCCGAGGCGGGTTTGGGAACACCGGGGAGCTGTTTTTT. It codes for CASSPRGGFGNTGELFF.

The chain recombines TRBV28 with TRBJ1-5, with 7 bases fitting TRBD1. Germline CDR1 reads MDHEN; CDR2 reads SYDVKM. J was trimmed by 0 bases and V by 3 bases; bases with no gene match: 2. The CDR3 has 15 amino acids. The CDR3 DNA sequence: TGTGCCAGCAGTTTGACAGGGTTTAGCAATCAGCCCCAGCATTTT. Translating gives CASSLTGFSNQPQHF.

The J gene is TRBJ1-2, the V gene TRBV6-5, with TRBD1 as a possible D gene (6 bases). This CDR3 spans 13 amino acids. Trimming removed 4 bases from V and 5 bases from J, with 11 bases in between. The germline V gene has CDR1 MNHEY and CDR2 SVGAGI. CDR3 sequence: CASSLTQGYGYTF. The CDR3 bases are TGTGCCAGCAGTTTGACCCAGGGGTATGGCTACACCTTC.

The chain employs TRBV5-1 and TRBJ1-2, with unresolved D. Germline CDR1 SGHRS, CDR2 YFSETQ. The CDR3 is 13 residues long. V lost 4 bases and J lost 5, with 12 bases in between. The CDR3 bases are TGCGCCAGCAGCGTCTCAGGATTATATGGCTACACCTTC. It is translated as CASSVSGLYGYTF.

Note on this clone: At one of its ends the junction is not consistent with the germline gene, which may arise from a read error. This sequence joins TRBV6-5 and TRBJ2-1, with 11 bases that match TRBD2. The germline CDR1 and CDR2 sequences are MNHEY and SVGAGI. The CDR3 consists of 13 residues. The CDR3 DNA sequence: TGTGCCAGCAGTAAAAATAGCGGGAGGGCTCTGCTCTTC. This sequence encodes CASSKNSGRALLF.

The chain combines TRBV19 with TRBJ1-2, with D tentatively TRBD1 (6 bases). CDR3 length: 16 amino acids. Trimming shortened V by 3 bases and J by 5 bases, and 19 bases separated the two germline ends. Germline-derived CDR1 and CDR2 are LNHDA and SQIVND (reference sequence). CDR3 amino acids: CASSIYRDQGPYGYTF. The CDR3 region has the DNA TGTGCCAGTAGTATTTACAGGGACCAGGGTCCATATGGCTACACCTTC.

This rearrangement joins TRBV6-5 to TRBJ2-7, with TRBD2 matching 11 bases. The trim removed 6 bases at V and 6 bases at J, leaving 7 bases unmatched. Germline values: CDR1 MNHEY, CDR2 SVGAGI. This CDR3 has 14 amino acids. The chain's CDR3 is CASRATSGIGEQYF. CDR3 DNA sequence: TGTGCCAGCAGAGCGACTAGCGGGATAGGCGAGCAGTACTTC.

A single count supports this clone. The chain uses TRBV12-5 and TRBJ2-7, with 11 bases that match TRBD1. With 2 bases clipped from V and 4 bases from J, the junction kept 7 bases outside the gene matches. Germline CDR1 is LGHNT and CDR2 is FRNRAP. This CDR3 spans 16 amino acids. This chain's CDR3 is CASGLQRTGGLYEQYF. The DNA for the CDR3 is TGTGCTAGTGGTTTGCAGAGGACAGGGGGCCTATACGAGCAGTACTTC.

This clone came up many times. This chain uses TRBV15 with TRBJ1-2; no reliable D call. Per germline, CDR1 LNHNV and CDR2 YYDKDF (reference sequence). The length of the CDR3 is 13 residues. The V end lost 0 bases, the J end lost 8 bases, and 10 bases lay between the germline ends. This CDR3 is CATSRDGSEGYTF. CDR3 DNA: TGTGCCACCAGCAGAGATGGCTCTGAAGGCTACACCTTC. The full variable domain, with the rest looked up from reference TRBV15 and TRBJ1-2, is DAMVIQNPRYQVTQFGKPVTLSCSQTLNHNVMYWYQQKSSQAPKLLFHYYDKDFNNEADTPDNFQSRRPNTSFCFLDIRSPGLGDTAMYLCATSRDGSEGYTFGSGTRLTVV.

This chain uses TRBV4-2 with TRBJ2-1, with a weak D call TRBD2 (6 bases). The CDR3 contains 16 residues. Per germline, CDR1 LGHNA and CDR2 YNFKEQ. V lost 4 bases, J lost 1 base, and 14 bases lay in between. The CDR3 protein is CASSLKGGESYNEQFF. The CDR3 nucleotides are TGTGCCAGCAGCCTAAAGGGCGGGGAGTCCTACAATGAGCAGTTCTTC.